This T cell receptor (beta chain) comes out of a study of T cells in Graves' hyperthyroidism and ophthalmopathy. General study points: Most thyroid clonotypes with frequency above 0.001 were detected in blood.

CDR1 is SQVTM, CDR2 ANQGSEA, per germline. With 5 bases removed from V and 4 bases from J, the gap between germline ends came to 14 bases. The CDR3 has 13 residues. From RNA transcripts, TCR beta CDR3 regions were amplified. TCR CDR3 regions were first amplified by RT-PCR with HTBI primers. Using its own MiXCR run on the multiplex PCR reads, TCRdb lists one record per CDR3 protein. The sample includes 500,000 to 600,000 distinct CDR3 sequences, approximately 15% of them seen just once. This clonotype was observed a handful of times. Its antigen is unknown. Across 18 months, stable Graves' hyperthyroidism was marked by no progression to ophthalmopathy. The PBMCs were sourced from fresh peripheral blood (around 9.3 ml).

The chain employs TRBV29-1 and TRBJ1-1; the D gene is possibly TRBD1 (5 bases). Sequenced sample: blood. The receptor's source is a young woman with Graves' hyperthyroidism. CDR3 sequence (DNA): TGCAGCGTTTCTAGGGGCGAGGGCACTGAAGCTTTCTTT. Translation: CSVSRGEGTEAFF.